The clone carrying this T cell receptor beta chain was counted a few times. Antigen: not known. These data belong to a study of post-analysis software for immune sequencing data. Study-wide findings and caveats: When patients were compared with controls, about five TRBV segments were more frequent, TRBV5-6, TRBV5-1 and TRBV20-1 among them.

Sequencing libraries made from TCR beta cDNA carried unique molecular identifiers. One entry per CDR3 protein results from TCRdb running MiXCR on the PCR reads. The data show about 150,000 distinct CDR3 sequences, about 29% seen once. The V and J ends lost 3 bases and 4 bases, in that order; junction bases with no gene match: 10. This CDR3 comprises 17 residues. In germline, CDR1 is KGHDR, CDR2 SFDVKD. The TCR sequence derives from a girl aged 5 to 17 with multiple sclerosis. The chain recombines TRBV24-1 with TRBJ2-3, with 9 nucleotides matching TRBD2. The sample comprised blood. The CDR3 here is CATSDLFIAGEADTQYF. The CDR3 DNA is TGTGCCACCAGTGATCTTTTCATAGCGGGAGAAGCAGATACGCAGTATTTT.